Following are 29 T cell receptor beta chains from one sample sequenced in a study of T-cell reconstitution after alpha-beta-depleted transplantation in children (dated by TCRdb to about 2016). Interpreted using the paper, the treatment or condition label stands for: allogeneic hematopoietic cell transplantation with graft depleted of TCRalphabeta T cells and CD19 B cells. The library was obtained by PCR. TCRdb records Illumina HiSeq 2500 as the sequencer. Molecular barcoding was employed in the preparation of TCR libraries, with unique molecular identifiers being used to normalize TCRbeta repertoire quantification. TCRdb ran its own pipeline on the public reads, namely fastp trimming at Q25 and MiXCR clone calling, and kept in-frame beta chains. Duplicate CDR3 protein sequences are folded into a single record with the most common DNA and genes. The sample yields hundreds of thousands of distinct CDR3 sequences; around 15% were counted once. Clones ranked in the top ten supply about 41% of the sample.

The material was PBMCs, mostly from graft donor cells, obtained 360 days after TCRalphabeta/CD19-depleted stem cell transplant. The receptors originated from a male patient aged 2-15 years who had a stem cell transplant for acute lymphoblastic leukemia, so the T cells may come from the graft donor.

This clonotype has more than one count but fewer than ten. The rearrangement links TRBV29-1 to TRBJ2-5, with TRBD1 identical over 10 bases. This CDR3 has 17 amino acids. Germline lookup yields CDR1 SQVTM and CDR2 ANQGSEA. V lost 4 bases and J lost 1; bases outside the gene matches: 12. CDR3 loop: CSVADPGTGAPQETQYF. The CDR3, as DNA: TGCAGCGTTGCCGACCCCGGGACAGGGGCCCCCCAAGAGACCCAGTACTTC.

This clonotype has more than one count but fewer than ten. This chain connects TRBV9 to TRBJ2-2; 10 bases are a match to TRBD1. The trim removed 4 bases at V and 2 bases at J, leaving 11 bases unmatched. The CDR3 is made up of 18 amino acids. The V gene's germline CDR1 is SGDLS and CDR2 YYNGEE. The CDR3 here is CASSPSPGTGANTGELFF. The CDR3 nucleotides are TGTGCCAGCAGCCCGAGCCCCGGGACAGGGGCAAACACCGGGGAGCTGTTTTTT.

The gene calls are TRBV5-5 and TRBJ1-2; possibly TRBD1 for D (6 bases). V was pared by 4 bases and J by 7 bases, with 8 bases between. Germline assignment: CDR1 SGHKS and CDR2 YYEKEE (reference sequence). The CDR3 totals 11 residues. The DNA of the CDR3 is TGTGCCAGCAGCAAGGGGGGTGGCTACACCTTC. Protein product: CASSKGGGYTF.

This clonotype was picked up a small number of times. The chain recombines TRBV4-2 with TRBJ1-1, with TRBD1 matching over 10 bases. The CDR3 is made up of 17 amino acids. J gave up 10 bases and V 1 base, and 15 bases lay outside the gene matches. The germline CDR1 and CDR2 sequences are LGHNA and YNFKEQ. CDR3 residues: CASSQAGTGAQTRGAFF. DNA of the CDR3: TGTGCCAGCAGCCAAGCAGGGACAGGGGCTCAGACGCGGGGAGCTTTCTTT.

In its sample, this clonotype was seen a few times. The gene calls are TRBV28 and TRBJ2-7; TRBD2 aligns across 9 bases. The CDR3 extends over 14 amino acids. CDR1 and CDR2 (germline): MDHEN, SYDVKM. The J segment lost 6 bases and the V segment lost 7 bases, leaving 10 bases of the junction unmatched. The CDR3 sequence: CASIAGGPLIEQYF. The CDR3 nucleotides are TGTGCCAGCATCGCGGGAGGGCCATTAATCGAGCAGTACTTC.

The rearrangement joins TRBV7-9 to TRBJ2-2; no definite D call. The CDR3 is 15 amino acids. Germline V CDR1 and CDR2: SEHNR, FQNEAQ (reference sequence). V shed 5 bases and J shed 2 bases, with 12 bases lying between them. The CDR3 DNA reads as TGTGCCAGCAGCCCCGCCCTGATAAACACCGGGGAGCTGTTTTTT. Protein: CASSPALINTGELFF.

CDR3 nucleotides: TGTGCCAGTAGTATAGGGACCTGGACCACTGAAGCTTTCTTT. Its translation: CASSIGTWTTEAFF. The chain is built from TRBV19 and TRBJ1-1; D is ambiguous. Germline loops: CDR1 LNHDA, CDR2 SQIVND (reference sequence). Trimming removed 1 base at V and 4 bases at J, with 10 bases between. This CDR3 contains 14 residues. Combining the CDR3 with reference TRBV19 and TRBJ1-1 gives the whole variable domain DGGITQSPKYLFRKEGQNVTLSCEQNLNHDAMYWYRQDPGQGLRLIYYSQIVNDFQKGDIAEGYSVSREKKESFPLTVTSAQKNPTAFYLCASSIGTWTTEAFFGQGTRLTVV.

Many counts were recorded for this clonotype. The V gene is TRBV28, the J gene TRBJ2-1, with D uncertain. V lost 5 bases and J lost 6, with 11 bases in between. The CDR3 contains 13 residues. Germline-derived CDR1 and CDR2 are MDHEN and SYDVKM. As DNA, the CDR3 is TGTGCCAGCAGTCCCCCCTACGGCAATGAGCAGTTCTTC. It translates to CASSPPYGNEQFF.

The table lists this clonotype with a few counts. The gene calls are TRBV20-1 and TRBJ2-5, with D tentatively TRBD1 (5 bases). Trimming left V 0 bases short and J 2 bases short, with 13 bases between. The CDR3 consists of 15 residues. CDR1 and CDR2 (germline): DFQATT, SNEGSKA (reference sequence). The CDR3 DNA sequence: TGCAGTGCTAGAGATTGGATGGGGCAACAAGAGACCCAGTACTTC. Residues: CSARDWMGQQETQYF.

This clonotype has just a few counts. The rearrangement uses TRBV20-1 and TRBJ2-4, with D possibly being TRBD2 (5 bases). In germline, CDR1 is DFQATT, CDR2 SNEGSKA (reference sequence). This CDR3 spans 12 amino acids. Trimming shortened V by 5 bases and J by 10 bases, and 15 bases separated the two germline ends. The CDR3 nucleotides read TGCAGTGCTGGATCGAGGGCTTCGATTCAGTACTTC. Its protein is CSAGSRASIQYF.

The chain employs TRBV4-2 and TRBJ1-1, with D unclear. V lost 1 base to trimming and J lost 6 bases, with 9 bases between them. CDR1 is LGHNA, CDR2 YNFKEQ, per germline. The CDR3 contains 13 residues. As DNA, the CDR3 is TGTGCCAGCAGCCAAGTAAAGGCGGCTGAAGCTTTCTTT. It codes for CASSQVKAAEAFF.

This clonotype was counted only a few times. The chain is built from TRBV28 and TRBJ1-1, with 8 bases lining up with TRBD1. In germline, CDR1 is MDHEN, CDR2 SYDVKM. Trimming removed 5 bases from V and 1 base from J; junction bases left unmatched: 6. The CDR3 is 15 residues long. Here the CDR3 DNA reads TGTGCCAGCAGTCCGCGACAGGGGACGAACACTGAAGCTTTCTTT. This gives the protein CASSPRQGTNTEAFF. Full variable domain (outside the CDR3, taken from reference TRBV28 and TRBJ1-1): DVKVTQSSRYLVKRTGEKVFLECVQDMDHENMFWYRQDPGLGLRLIYFSYDVKMKEKGDIPEGYSVSREKKERFSLILESASTNQTSMYLCASSPRQGTNTEAFFGQGTRLTVV.

This clonotype appeared a few times. This sequence joins TRBV6-2 or TRBV6-3 and TRBJ2-3, with 11 bases that match TRBD2. Germline assignment: CDR1 MNHEY and CDR2 SVGEGT. V dropped 5 bases and J dropped 2; count of bases not matched to a gene: 12. The CDR3 contains 18 residues. The CDR3 is CASSHPGLAGTDTDTQYF. Here the CDR3 DNA reads TGTGCCAGCAGTCATCCCGGACTAGCGGGCACAGACACAGATACGCAGTATTTT.

This clonotype was recorded many times. CDR3 sequence: CSASSLLSSYEQYF. The CDR3 nucleotides are TGCAGTGCTAGTTCCCTTTTGAGCTCCTACGAGCAGTACTTC. The chain has TRBV20-1 and TRBJ2-7; unclear D gene. The germline CDR1 and CDR2 sequences are DFQATT and SNEGSKA (reference sequence). The CDR3 sequence is 14 residues long. The V gene lost 3 bases and the J gene lost 0 bases, with 12 bases spanning the gap.

Only a few counts were recorded for this clonotype. The chain carries TRBV4-3 and TRBJ2-3; 9 bases line up with TRBD2. CDR1 and CDR2 (germline): LGHNA, YSLEER. Germline trimming cut 6 bases from V and 7 bases from J; bases unmatched to any gene: 8. This CDR3 spans 14 amino acids. CDR3 in DNA: TGCGCCAGCAGTAAAAGCGGGAGGTCGTATACGCAGTATTTT. Translation gives CASSKSGRSYTQYF.

This clonotype occurred a few times. The chain is built from TRBV2 and TRBJ2-5; the D gene is possibly TRBD1 (5 bases). The germline CDR1 and CDR2 sequences are SNHLY and FYNNEI. This CDR3 is 12 amino acids long. Trimming took off 7 bases at V and 5 bases at J, with 11 bases between the two ends. The CDR3 nucleotides read TGTGCCAGCACCCAGGGTCGGGAGACCCAGTACTTC. Translating gives CASTQGRETQYF.

This clonotype was counted a few times. The chain recombines TRBV4-1 with TRBJ2-7; 7 bases fit TRBD1. CDR1 is MGHRA, CDR2 YSYEKL, per germline. V lost 0 bases and J lost 2; bases outside the gene matches: 4. The CDR3 spans 15 residues. CDR3 sequence: CASSQDPGQTYEQYF. The DNA of the CDR3 is TGCGCCAGCAGCCAAGATCCGGGACAGACCTACGAGCAGTACTTC.

The chain couples TRBV18 to TRBJ1-5; 9 bases match TRBD1. V dropped 5 bases and J dropped 6; count of bases not matched to a gene: 5. Looked up from germline, CDR1 is KGHSH and CDR2 is LQKENI. CDR3 length: 14 amino acids. CDR3 loop: CASSSRQGGQPQHF. The CDR3 bases are TGTGCCAGCTCATCCAGACAGGGGGGTCAGCCCCAGCATTTT.

In its sample, this clonotype was seen a few times. The chain is built from TRBV28 and TRBJ1-1, with 8 bases identical to TRBD1. Germline CDR1 is MDHEN and CDR2 is SYDVKM. V trimming: 3 bases; J trimming: 4 bases; junction bases outside the gene matches: 7. The CDR3 covers 15 residues. This chain's CDR3 is CASSFSRQGATEAFF. In DNA form, the CDR3 reads TGTGCCAGCAGTTTCAGCCGTCAGGGGGCCACTGAAGCTTTCTTT.

This clonotype was counted many times. V gene TRBV6-2 or TRBV6-3 combines with J gene TRBJ2-3; TRBD2 agrees at 8 bases. Germline CDR1 is MNHEY and CDR2 is SVGEGT. This CDR3 is built from 17 residues. V shed 2 bases and J 1 base; nucleotides not matched to a gene: 8. CDR3 residues: CASSYAILREGTDTQYF. The CDR3 DNA reads as TGTGCCAGCAGTTACGCGATCTTGCGGGAGGGCACAGATACGCAGTATTTT.

The genes are TRBV20-1 and TRBJ2-5; D call uncertain. This CDR3 contains 13 residues. Trimming left V 0 bases short and J 5 bases short, with 10 bases between. Germline CDR1 and CDR2: DFQATT and SNEGSKA (reference sequence). For the CDR3, the DNA is TGCAGTGCTAGAGATCACCTCAGTGAGACCCAGTACTTC. Its protein product is CSARDHLSETQYF.

CDR3 bases: TGTGCCAGCAGCTTTGTACCCCGGAGGGAGCAGTTCTTC. Its protein product is CASSFVPRREQFF. J is TRBJ2-1 and V is TRBV11-2; TRBD2 is a possible D gene (5 bases). This CDR3 is built from 13 residues. V lost 3 bases and J lost 10, with 13 bases in between. Germline V CDR1 and CDR2: SGHAT, FQNNGV. Together with reference TRBV11-2 and TRBJ2-1, the CDR3 gives the full variable domain: EAGVAQSPRYKIIEKRQSVAFWCNPISGHATLYWYQQILGQGPKLLIQFQNNGVVDDSQLPKDRFSAERLKGVDSTLKIQPAKLEDSAVYLCASSFVPRREQFFGPGTRLTVL.

This clonotype was observed a few times. The rearrangement uses TRBV4-3 and TRBJ2-1; possible D gene TRBD1, 7 bases. The germline V gene has CDR1 LGHNA and CDR2 YSLEER. The CDR3 runs to 14 residues. Trimming removed 0 bases from V and 7 bases from J, with 10 bases in between. The CDR3 protein is CASSQDQGGNEQFF. CDR3 nucleotides: TGCGCCAGCAGCCAAGATCAGGGGGGTAATGAGCAGTTCTTC.

The chain carries TRBV6-1 and TRBJ1-4; 7 nucleotides match TRBD1. This CDR3 region has 14 residues. J lost 5 bases, V lost 7 bases, and 7 bases had no gene match. In germline, CDR1 is MNHNS, CDR2 SASEGT. CDR3 sequence: CASTQQGKNEKLFF. In nucleotides, the CDR3 is TGTGCCAGCACCCAACAGGGGAAGAATGAAAAACTGTTTTTT.

This clonotype was picked up many times. This chain joins TRBV28 and TRBJ2-7; 12 bases match TRBD1. Germline V gene data show CDR1 as MDHEN and CDR2 as SYDVKM. The CDR3 has 17 residues. V lost 6 bases and J lost 2; bases outside the gene matches: 11. In DNA, the CDR3 is TGTGCCAGCAGCAACCTCTTCCGGGACAGGGGGCCCTACGAGCAGTACTTC. Translating gives CASSNLFRDRGPYEQYF.

The chain links TRBV6-2 or TRBV6-3 to TRBJ2-1; D call uncertain. The CDR3 extends over 13 amino acids. Germline V lookup: CDR1 MNHEY, CDR2 SVGEGT. The germline V and J ends were trimmed by 6 bases and 6 bases, with 12 bases remaining between them. As DNA, the CDR3 is TGTGCCAGCAGAGGTCTACTTATCAATGAGCAGTTCTTC. It translates to CASRGLLINEQFF.

The gene calls are TRBV6-2 or TRBV6-3 and TRBJ2-2, with 8 bases that match TRBD2. CDR1 is MNHEY, CDR2 SVGEGT, per germline. The CDR3 totals 16 residues. V was pared by 0 bases and J by 4 bases, with 4 bases of the junction left unmatched. CDR3 loop: CASSYSLAGPTGELFF. DNA of the CDR3: TGTGCCAGCAGTTACTCTTTAGCGGGACCCACCGGGGAGCTGTTTTTT.

V and J are TRBV30 and TRBJ1-6; D perhaps matches TRBD1 (5 bases). CDR3 length equals 16 residues. Germline V gene sequence: CDR1 GTSNPN, CDR2 SVGIG (reference sequence). Trimming removed 0 bases at V and 9 bases at J, with 18 bases between. Here the CDR3 DNA reads TGTGCCTGGAGTGTAACGAGCGGACATCACCTTTCACCCCTCCACTTT. Protein sequence: CAWSVTSGHHLSPLHF.

The V gene is TRBV11-3, the J gene TRBJ2-3; 13 nucleotides match TRBD2. The V segment lost 3 bases and the J segment 1 base; nucleotides outside the gene matches: 4. The CDR3 has 17 residues. CDR1 SGHNT and CDR2 YENEEA come from the germline V gene. The CDR3 coding sequence is TGTGCCAGCAGCTTTTCACTAGCGGGAGGGGGCACAGATACGCAGTATTTT. Its translation: CASSFSLAGGGTDTQYF.